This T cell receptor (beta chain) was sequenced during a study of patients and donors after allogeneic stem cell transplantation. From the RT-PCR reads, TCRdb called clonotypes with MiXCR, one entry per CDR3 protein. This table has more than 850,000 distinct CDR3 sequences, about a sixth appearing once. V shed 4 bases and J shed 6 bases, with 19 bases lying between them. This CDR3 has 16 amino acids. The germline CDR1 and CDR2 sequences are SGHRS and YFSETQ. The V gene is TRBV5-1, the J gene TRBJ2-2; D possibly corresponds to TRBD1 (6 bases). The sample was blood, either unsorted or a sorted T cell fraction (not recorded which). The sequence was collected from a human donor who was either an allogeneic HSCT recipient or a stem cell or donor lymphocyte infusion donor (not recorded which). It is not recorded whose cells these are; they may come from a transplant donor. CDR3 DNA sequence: TGCGCCAGCAGCATAAAGTCTGGGACAATATCCGGGGAGCTGTTTTTT. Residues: CASSIKSGTISGELFF.